The clone carrying this TCR beta chain was seen just once. Its antigen is not identified. The study ran its PCR with 60 Vbeta and 13 Jbeta primers. TCRdb's table, derived via immunoSEQ multiplex PCR, lists solely in-frame clones and lacks some. This sample has some 150,000 clones, with around four fifths found just once. V was clipped by 2 bases and J by 0 bases, with 15 bases between them. Germline V gene lookup returns CDR1 SGHNT and CDR2 YYREEE (reference sequence). CDR3 length: 17 residues. This sample was taken from a study of cytomegalovirus exposure and HLA in healthy donors. Regarding the study as a whole: Researchers reported from a later analysis that most CMV-associated TCR beta chains appeared HLA-restricted. Reported results showed that the classifier diagnosed cytomegalovirus status with high specificity and sensitivity. CMV antigen specificity of a few CMV-associated chains was confirmed in vitro.

The rearrangement uses TRBV5-4 and TRBJ1-3; D is perhaps TRBD1 (6 bases). The sequenced material came from PBMCs. The TCR was taken from a woman in her late teens or twenties in good health and CMV-seronegative. The chain's CDR3 is CASSLMGQLTSGNTIYF. The CDR3 region has the DNA TGTGCCAGCAGCTTAATGGGACAATTAACCTCTGGAAACACCATATATTTT. Combining the CDR3 with reference TRBV5-4 and TRBJ1-3 gives the whole variable domain ETGVTQSPTHLIKTRGQQVTLRCSSQSGHNTVSWYQQALGQGPQFIFQYYREEENGRGNFPPRFSGLQFPNYSSELNVNALELDDSALYLCASSLMGQLTSGNTIYFGEGSWLTVV.